The sequence of this T cell receptor (beta chain) was determined in a study of T-cell memory formation after mild COVID-19 listed by TCRdb under 2021. Study-level background: TCR sequence clusters from the two donors were found to be largely donor specific. T-cell clones expanding and contracting after mild COVID-19 in two donors were tracked by longitudinal TCRalpha and TCRbeta repertoire sequencing. The cohort comprised two young, previously healthy adult volunteers, one female and one male.

The germline V gene (reference sequence) sets CDR1 to DFQATT and CDR2 to SNEGSKA. Counted from cysteine to phenylalanine, this CDR3 has 13 amino acids. Left in the record is the CDR3 DNA by itself, 39 bases read in frame from the first base. At the junction V is shortened by 5 bases and J by 6 bases; bases outside the gene matches: 9. About this clonotype itself: Its antigen is currently not known. No base qualities exist here, and no much larger clone lies one base off it.

Ficoll-Paque density gradient centrifugation was the method used to isolate PBMCs. Sequenced using an Illumina NovaSeq 6000. TCRalpha and TCRbeta cDNA libraries were built by 5'RACE with constant-segment primers, adding sample barcodes and unique molecular identifiers. Trizol reagent was used to extract RNA from every sample. Library amplification was performed in two PCR steps, and a second sample barcode and Illumina TruSeq adapters were introduced in the second step. Sequencing of libraries was performed on an Illumina NovaSeq with 2 x 150 bp paired-end reads. Concerning the study's data processing: Reads were demultiplexed and collapsed into UMI-guided consensus sequences with migec v1.2.7. With mixcr v2.1.11, UMI consensuses were aligned to TRA and TRB V and J templates and assembled into clonotypes. A clonotype was counted as expanded or contracted only if both edgeR and NoisET called the change significant, with noise models trained on biological replicates. For edgeR calls, the cutoffs were a false discovery rate-adjusted p below 0.01 and a log2 fold-change threshold of 1. PCA with hierarchical clustering of max-normalized trajectories of the 1000 most abundant clonotypes was used as exploratory dynamics analysis. The CD4 or CD8 phenotype of responding clones was assigned using the separately sequenced CD4+ and CD8+ repertoires. TCRdb applied fastp at Q25 and MiXCR to the public reads, then kept only in-frame beta chains. Rows are unified per CDR3 protein, each entry keeping the most common DNA and genes. These V and J calls are TCRdb output, not the study's own analysis. The sample table lists a few hundred thousand distinct CDR3 sequences, more than 20% of them with a count of one. The ten largest clones add up to 9.5% to 15% of the sample.

Here is what the overall study found, with its caveats: The detection of some responding clones in pre-infection memory suggests that pre-existing cross-reactive memory T cells joined the SARS-CoV-2 response. SARS-CoV-2 specificity of the second-wave clones peaking on day 37 was not confirmed. From day 15 to 85, contracting clones showed balanced CD4/CD8 phenotypes, whereas a second wave of clones that expanded from day 15 to 37 leaned towards CD4+. Contracting CD4+ clones appeared mostly in the CM and EM memory subsets, whereas CD8+ clones were enriched in EMRA. The study covered only a couple of mild cases, and larger cohorts including severe cases with pre-infection samples were considered necessary.

This sequence uses TRBV20-1 and TRBJ1-2; the central 7 bases match TRBD1. The origin of this receptor is an adult woman who had mild COVID-19 (a few samples of this study predate the infection). The sample titles of this study are shuffled in the database, so cell type and time point are left out; the donor was told from shared clones. Material: PBMCs or a T cell subset sorted from them (not recorded which). The DNA reads TGCAGTGCTGCCAGGACAGGTCTGGATGGCTACACCTTC. Its amino acids are CSAARTGLDGYTF.